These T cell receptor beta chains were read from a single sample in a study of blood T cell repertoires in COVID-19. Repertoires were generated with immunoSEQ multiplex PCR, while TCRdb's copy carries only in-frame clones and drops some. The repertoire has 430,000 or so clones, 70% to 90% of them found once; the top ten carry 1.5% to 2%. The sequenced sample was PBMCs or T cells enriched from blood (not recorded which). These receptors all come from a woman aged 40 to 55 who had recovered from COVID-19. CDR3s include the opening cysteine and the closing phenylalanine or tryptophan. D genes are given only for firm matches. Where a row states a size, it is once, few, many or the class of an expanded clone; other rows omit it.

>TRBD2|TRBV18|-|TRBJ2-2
CASSPGGSGRSDTGELFF
TGTGCCAGCTCACCGGGAGGATCCGGGAGGTCGGACACCGGGGAGCTGTTTTTT
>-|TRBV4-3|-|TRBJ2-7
CASSEGTGPNSYEQYF
TGCGCCAGCAGCGAAGGAACAGGTCCCAACTCCTACGAGCAGTACTTC
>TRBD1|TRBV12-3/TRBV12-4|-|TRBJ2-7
CASSPLQGGEQYF
TGTGCCAGCAGTCCCTTACAGGGGGGCGAGCAGTACTTC
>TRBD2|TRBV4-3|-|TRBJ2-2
CASSQEELAGDTGELFF
TGCGCCAGCAGCCAAGAGGAGCTAGCGGGAGACACCGGGGAGCTGTTTTTT
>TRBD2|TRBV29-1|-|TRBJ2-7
CSVGLAGQSYEQYF
TGCAGCGTTGGACTAGCGGGACAGTCCTACGAGCAGTACTTC
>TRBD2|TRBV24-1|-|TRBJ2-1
CATSDPISGLYNEQFF
TGTGCCACCAGTGATCCAATTAGCGGGCTTTACAATGAGCAGTTCTTC
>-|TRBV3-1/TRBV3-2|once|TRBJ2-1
CASSHEGAYNEQFF
TGTGCCAGCAGCCACGAGGGAGCCTACAATGAGCAGTTCTTC
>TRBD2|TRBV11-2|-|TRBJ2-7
CASSFRESGRSYEQYF
TGTGCCAGCAGCTTTCGGGAGAGCGGGAGATCCTACGAGCAGTACTTC
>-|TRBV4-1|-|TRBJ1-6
CASSQGQGIGNSPLHF
TGCGCCAGCAGCCAAGGGCAGGGGATAGGTAATTCACCCCTCCACTTT
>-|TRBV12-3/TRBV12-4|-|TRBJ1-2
CASSLEGVAGYTF
TGTGCCAGCAGTTTGGAGGGTGTGGCTGGCTACACCTTC
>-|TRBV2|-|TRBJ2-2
CASSESGRGTGELFF
TGTGCCAGCAGTGAATCCGGTCGCGGCACCGGGGAGCTGTTTTTT
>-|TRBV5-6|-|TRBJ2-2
CASSLGGWNGELFF
TGTGCCAGCAGCTTGGGGGGCTGGAACGGGGAGCTGTTTTTT
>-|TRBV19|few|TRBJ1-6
CASSKRTDYYNSPLHF
TGTGCCAGTAGTAAGAGGACAGACTACTATAATTCACCCCTCCACTTT
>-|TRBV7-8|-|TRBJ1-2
CASSLGRNYGYTF
TGTGCCAGCAGCTTAGGGCGGAACTATGGCTACACCTTC
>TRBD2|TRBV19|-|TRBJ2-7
CASSLRGGLALSYEQYF
TGTGCCAGTAGCCTAAGGGGGGGACTAGCTCTCTCCTACGAGCAGTACTTC
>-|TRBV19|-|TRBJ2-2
CASSKLKNTGELFF
TGTGCCAGTAGTAAACTGAAGAACACCGGGGAGCTGTTTTTT
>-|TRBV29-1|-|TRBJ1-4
CSVEDPARAGEKLFF
TGCAGCGTTGAAGATCCAGCAAGGGCGGGTGAAAAACTGTTTTTT
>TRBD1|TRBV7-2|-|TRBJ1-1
CASSFGTGANTEAFF
TGTGCCAGCAGCTTTGGGACAGGGGCGAACACTGAAGCTTTCTTT
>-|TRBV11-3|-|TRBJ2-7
CASSTTSYEQYF
TGTGCCAGCAGCACTACGTCCTACGAGCAGTACTTC
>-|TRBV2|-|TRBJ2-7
CASSRPGWEAGDEQYF
TGTGCCAGCAGTCGTCCGGGGTGGGAGGCCGGGGACGAGCAGTACTTC
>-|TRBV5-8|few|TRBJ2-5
CASSRRGVETQYF
TGTGCCAGCAGCCGCAGGGGTGTTGAGACCCAGTACTTC
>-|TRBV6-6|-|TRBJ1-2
CASSLHGDSEGYTF
TGTGCCAGCAGCTTACACGGGGATTCGGAGGGCTACACCTTC
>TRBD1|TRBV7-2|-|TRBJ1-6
CASSLKPQGFESPLHF
TGTGCCAGCAGCTTAAAACCACAGGGGTTCGAGTCACCCCTCCACTTT
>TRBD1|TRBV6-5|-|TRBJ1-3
CASSRGQGGNTIYF
TGTGCCAGCAGTCGCGGACAGGGGGGAAACACCATATATTTT
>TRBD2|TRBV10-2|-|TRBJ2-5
CASSDSGLAETQYF
TGCGCCAGCAGTGACTCGGGACTAGCGGAGACCCAGTACTTC
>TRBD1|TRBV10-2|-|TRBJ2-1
CASSESFGVRGIDEQFF
TGCGCCAGCAGTGAGTCGTTTGGTGTCAGGGGGATCGATGAGCAGTTCTTC
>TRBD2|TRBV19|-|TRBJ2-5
CASSSWTSGRTETQYF
TGTGCCAGTAGTAGCTGGACTAGCGGGAGAACAGAGACCCAGTACTTC
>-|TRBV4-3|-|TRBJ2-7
CASSQDQGRGYEQYF
TGCGCCAGCAGCCAAGATCAGGGGAGGGGCTACGAGCAGTACTTC
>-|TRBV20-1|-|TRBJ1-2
CSASHGRANYGYTF
TGCAGTGCTAGTCACGGTCGGGCTAACTATGGCTACACCTTC
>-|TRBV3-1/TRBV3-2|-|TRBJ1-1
CASSSQGTEAFF
TGTGCCAGCAGCTCGCAGGGTACTGAAGCTTTCTTT
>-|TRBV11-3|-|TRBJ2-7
CASSFLVGGVSYEQYF
TGTGCCAGCAGCTTTCTGGTGGGAGGCGTCTCCTACGAGCAGTACTTC
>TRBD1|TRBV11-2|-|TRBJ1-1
CASSQNRGLTEAFF
TGTGCCAGCAGCCAAAACAGGGGGCTAACTGAAGCTTTCTTT
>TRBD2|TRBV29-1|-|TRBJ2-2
CSATSGRAVGELFF
TGCAGCGCCACTAGCGGGAGGGCGGTCGGGGAGCTGTTTTTT
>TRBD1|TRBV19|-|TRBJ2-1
CASSTGGPFNEQFF
TGTGCCAGTAGTACAGGGGGCCCTTTCAATGAGCAGTTCTTC
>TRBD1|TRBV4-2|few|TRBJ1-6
CASSQYDRGNSPLHF
TGTGCCAGCAGCCAATATGACAGGGGGAATTCACCCCTCCACTTT
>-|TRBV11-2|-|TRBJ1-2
CASSRDIREGYTF
TGTGCCAGCAGCAGAGACATACGTGAAGGCTACACCTTC
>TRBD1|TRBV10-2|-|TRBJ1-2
CASSADRGWDGYTF
TGCGCCAGCAGCGCCGACAGGGGGTGGGATGGCTACACCTTC
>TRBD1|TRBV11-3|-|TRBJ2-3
CASSSGGDGTDTQYF
TGTGCCAGCAGCTCAGGGGGCGATGGCACAGATACGCAGTATTTT
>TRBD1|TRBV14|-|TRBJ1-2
CASSLGQGGNYGYTF
TGTGCCAGCAGCCTAGGACAGGGAGGAAACTATGGCTACACCTTC
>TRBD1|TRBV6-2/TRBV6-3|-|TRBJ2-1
CASSYPGTALYNEQFF
TGTGCCAGCAGTTATCCGGGGACAGCGCTCTACAATGAGCAGTTCTTC
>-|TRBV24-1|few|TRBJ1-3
CATMDGQGTGNTIYF
TGTGCCACTATGGACGGTCAGGGGACTGGAAACACCATATATTTT
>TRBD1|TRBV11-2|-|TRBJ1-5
CASSLVSGGVGPQHF
TGTGCCAGCAGCTTAGTGTCAGGGGGAGTAGGGCCCCAGCATTTT
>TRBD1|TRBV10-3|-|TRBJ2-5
CAIRTGTEETQYF
TGTGCCATCAGGACCGGGACAGAAGAGACCCAGTACTTC
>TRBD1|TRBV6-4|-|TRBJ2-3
CASSEGTGADTQYF
TGTGCCAGCAGTGAGGGGACAGGGGCAGATACGCAGTATTTT
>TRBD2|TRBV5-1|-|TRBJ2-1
CASSRTSAFYNEQFF
TGCGCCAGCAGCCGGACTAGCGCGTTTTACAATGAGCAGTTCTTC
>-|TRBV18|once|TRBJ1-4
CASSPGPGKGEKLFF
TGTGCCAGCTCACCGGGGCCAGGGAAGGGTGAAAAACTGTTTTTT
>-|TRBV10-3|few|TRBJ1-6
CAISEYADNSPLHF
TGTGCCATCAGTGAGTATGCGGATAATTCACCCCTCCACTTT
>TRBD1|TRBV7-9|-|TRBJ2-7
CASSSQDRHAHEQYF
TGTGCCAGCAGCTCCCAGGACAGGCATGCCCACGAGCAGTACTTC
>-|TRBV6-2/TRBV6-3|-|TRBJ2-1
CASSYFNADEQFF
TGTGCCAGCAGTTATTTTAATGCGGATGAGCAGTTCTTC
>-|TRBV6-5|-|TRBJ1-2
CASSYGSYGYTF
TGTGCCAGCAGTTACGGCTCCTATGGCTACACCTTC
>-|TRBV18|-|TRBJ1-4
CASSPSTSNEKLFF
TGTGCCAGCTCACCGAGCACGTCTAATGAAAAACTGTTTTTT
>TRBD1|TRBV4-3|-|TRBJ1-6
CASSLTGTDSPLHF
TGCGCCAGCAGCCTGACAGGGACAGATTCACCCCTCCACTTT
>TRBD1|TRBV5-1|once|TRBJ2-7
CASSFGQGVLREQYF
TGCGCCAGCAGCTTCGGTCAGGGGGTTCTCCGGGAGCAGTACTTC
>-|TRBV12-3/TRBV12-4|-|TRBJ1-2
CASSLSPGSYTF
TGTGCCAGCAGTTTAAGTCCGGGAAGCTACACCTTC